The rows below give T cell receptor beta chains drawn from one sample of a study of shared clonotypes between healthy human individuals. TCRdb keeps only in-frame clones here, not all; method: immunoSEQ multiplex PCR. Of under 200,000 clones in the sample, 85% to 95% were seen once. The sample taken for sequencing was naive CD4+ T cells sorted from blood. The source is a woman in her twenties or thirties in good health. Both conserved end residues are part of each CDR3. A D gene is named only where the DNA matches it firmly. Expanded clones get a size class; other rows say once, few or many, or leave the size out.

size	V	D	J	CDR3	DNA
.	TRBV28	.	TRBJ1-2	CASRRTPTNYGYTF	TGTGCCAGCAGAAGGACGCCAACTAACTATGGCTACACCTTC
many	TRBV4-2	TRBD2	TRBJ2-7	CASSQDHGTSDEQYF	TGTGCCAGCAGCCAAGATCACGGGACTAGCGATGAGCAGTACTTC
.	TRBV28	TRBD1	TRBJ1-2	CASSSDRAANYGYTF	TGTGCCAGCAGTTCCGACAGGGCCGCTAACTATGGCTACACCTTC
once	TRBV27	.	TRBJ2-1	CASSLSGGGPESEQFF	TGTGCCAGCAGTTTATCGGGGGGTGGACCCGAGAGTGAGCAGTTCTTC
.	TRBV5-1	TRBD1	TRBJ2-7	CASSRGQGDYEQYF	TGCGCCAGCAGCAGGGGACAGGGGGACTACGAGCAGTACTTC
.	TRBV7-9	TRBD2	TRBJ2-7	CASSQRASGRAYEQYF	TGTGCCAGCAGCCAGAGGGCTAGCGGGAGGGCCTACGAGCAGTACTTC
once	TRBV19	.	TRBJ1-1	CASTLLPGTEAFF	TGTGCCAGTACCCTTCTCCCGGGCACTGAAGCTTTCTTT
.	TRBV5-5	TRBD1	TRBJ1-2	CASSLDRDRWYGYTF	TGTGCCAGCAGCTTGGACAGGGACAGATGGTATGGCTACACCTTC
.	TRBV6-5	TRBD2	TRBJ2-7	CASSYSPTSGSHEQYF	TGTGCCAGCAGTTACTCCCCGACTAGCGGGAGCCACGAGCAGTACTTC
.	TRBV19	TRBD2	TRBJ2-3	CASSIGLAGAGGYTDTQYF	TGTGCCAGTAGTATTGGACTAGCGGGAGCCGGGGGGTACACAGATACGCAGTATTTT
.	TRBV28	.	TRBJ1-2	CASRSQAGGHGYTF	TGTGCCAGCAGGTCGCAAGCCGGGGGGCATGGCTACACCTTC
.	TRBV27	.	TRBJ2-2	CASSLKGNTGELFF	TGTGCCAGCAGTTTAAAAGGAAACACCGGGGAGCTGTTTTTT
.	TRBV20-1	.	TRBJ2-5	CSAYQMGEQYF	TGCAGTGCTTACCAAATGGGGGAGCAGTACTTC
.	TRBV7-6	.	TRBJ2-1	CASSSGPNEQFF	TGTGCCAGCAGCTCCGGACCCAATGAGCAGTTCTTC
.	TRBV11-2	.	TRBJ1-5	CASSLTGDQPQHF	TGTGCCAGCAGCTTGACCGGAGATCAGCCCCAGCATTTT
once	TRBV27	.	TRBJ1-1	CASSPRLPFGYGGSEAFF	TGTGCCAGCAGTCCACGACTCCCCTTCGGTTACGGTGGCTCTGAAGCTTTCTTT
.	TRBV7-2	.	TRBJ2-1	CASSLLALRRNEQFF	TGTGCCAGCAGCTTACTAGCGCTACGCCGTAATGAGCAGTTCTTC
.	TRBV18	.	TRBJ1-5	CASSPGGGRGQPQHF	TGTGCCAGCTCACCCGGGGGAGGGAGAGGTCAGCCCCAGCATTTT
.	TRBV5-1	.	TRBJ2-7	CASSLFIRAYEQYF	TGCGCCAGCAGCTTGTTTATCAGGGCCTACGAGCAGTACTTC
.	TRBV18	TRBD1	TRBJ2-3	CASSITGTGSPTDTQYF	TGTGCCAGCTCAATCACCGGGACAGGGAGCCCCACAGATACGCAGTATTTT
.	TRBV30	TRBD1	TRBJ1-5	CAWAGGPSRPQHF	TGTGCCTGGGCAGGGGGGCCCTCGAGACCCCAGCATTTT
.	TRBV23-1	TRBD1	TRBJ1-1	CASRKTPDRANTEAFF	TGCGCCAGCAGGAAGACCCCGGACAGGGCGAACACTGAAGCTTTCTTT
.	TRBV15	TRBD1	TRBJ1-3	CATSRDRGPGNTIYF	TGTGCCACCAGCAGGGACAGGGGGCCTGGAAACACCATATATTTT
few	TRBV11-2	TRBD1	TRBJ2-7	CASSARDRVGEQYF	TGTGCCAGCAGCGCACGGGACAGGGTAGGCGAGCAGTACTTC
.	TRBV11-2	TRBD1	TRBJ2-7	CASSLSQGASYEQYF	TGTGCCAGCAGCTTATCTCAGGGGGCTTCCTACGAGCAGTACTTC
.	TRBV6-6	TRBD2	TRBJ2-7	CASSLQSGTPDEQYF	TGTGCCAGCAGTTTACAGAGCGGGACTCCCGACGAGCAGTACTTC
.	TRBV19	.	TRBJ1-5	CASSSGDIANQPQHF	TGTGCCAGTAGTTCCGGGGATATTGCTAATCAGCCCCAGCATTTT
once	TRBV6-6	.	TRBJ1-1	CASSYDEAFTEAFF	TGTGCCAGCAGTTACGACGAGGCGTTCACTGAAGCTTTCTTT
.	TRBV19	TRBD2	TRBJ2-7	CASSISGELYEQYF	TGTGCCAGTAGTATTAGCGGGGAACTCTACGAGCAGTACTTC
.	TRBV7-2	.	TRBJ1-1	CASSQVSLVVNTEAFF	TGTGCCAGCAGCCAAGTGTCTCTAGTGGTGAACACTGAAGCTTTCTTT
few	TRBV4-1	.	TRBJ2-7	CASSQVSYEQYF	TGCGCCAGCAGCCAAGTCTCCTACGAGCAGTACTTC
.	TRBV6-5	.	TRBJ1-1	CASSSNRIEAFF	TGTGCCAGCAGTTCTAACAGAATTGAAGCTTTCTTT
.	TRBV18	.	TRBJ2-7	CASSPGRSGSYEQYF	TGTGCCAGCTCACCTGGTCGAAGCGGCTCCTACGAGCAGTACTTC
.	TRBV28	TRBD1	TRBJ2-7	CASTTGTDYEQYF	TGTGCCAGCACTACCGGGACAGACTACGAGCAGTACTTC
.	TRBV27	TRBD1	TRBJ2-7	CASSPGTGGQVYEQYF	TGTGCCAGCAGCCCAGGGACAGGGGGGCAGGTCTACGAGCAGTACTTC
.	TRBV2	.	TRBJ1-2	CASSGQEVYGYTF	TGTGCCAGCAGTGGGCAGGAAGTCTATGGCTACACCTTC
.	TRBV28	.	TRBJ1-2	CASSLSVGNGYTF	TGTGCCAGCAGTTTAAGTGTAGGGAATGGCTACACCTTC
.	TRBV5-5	.	TRBJ2-6	CASSLASGTSGANVLTF	TGTGCCAGCAGCTTGGCCTCGGGAACCTCTGGGGCCAACGTCCTGACTTTC
.	TRBV2	.	TRBJ2-3	CASSEAGGMAMGFLDTQYF	TGTGCCAGCAGTGAAGCCGGAGGGATGGCCATGGGGTTTTTGGATACGCAGTATTTT
.	TRBV28	.	TRBJ1-5	CASSLRGSGNQPQHF	TGTGCCAGCAGTTTGCGAGGGTCGGGCAATCAGCCCCAGCATTTT
.	TRBV10-1	.	TRBJ2-7	CASSDPGTQVYEQYF	TGCGCCAGCAGTGACCCGGGGACCCAGGTCTACGAGCAGTACTTC
once	TRBV5-1	TRBD1	TRBJ2-7	CASSQLGTGNTYEQYF	TGCGCCAGCAGCCAACTCGGGACAGGCAACACCTACGAGCAGTACTTC
.	TRBV19	TRBD2	TRBJ2-2	CASNPLIAGGESGELFF	TGTGCCAGTAACCCCCTCATAGCGGGGGGGGAATCCGGGGAGCTGTTTTTT
.	TRBV6-1	TRBD1	TRBJ2-7	CASGTGGDSYEQYF	TGTGCCAGCGGGACAGGGGGAGACTCCTACGAGCAGTACTTC
.	TRBV10-3	.	TRBJ1-5	CAISESLGARQPQHF	TGTGCCATCAGTGAGTCGTTAGGGGCTCGGCAGCCCCAGCATTTT
.	TRBV14	.	TRBJ1-1	CASSQGMNTEAFF	TGTGCCAGCAGCCAAGGGATGAACACTGAAGCTTTCTTT
.	TRBV28	.	TRBJ1-4	CASSLVQENEKLFF	TGTGCCAGCAGTTTAGTTCAGGAAAATGAAAAACTGTTTTTT
.	TRBV5-6	TRBD2	TRBJ2-3	CASRGQREGLDTQYF	TGTGCCAGCCGCGGCCAGCGGGAGGGCCTCGATACGCAGTATTTT
.	TRBV18	.	TRBJ1-4	CAGRNQGATNEKLFF	TGTGCCGGTCGCAACCAGGGTGCAACTAATGAAAAACTGTTTTTT
.	TRBV7-9	.	TRBJ1-3	CASSSKGAGNTIYF	TGTGCCAGCAGTTCTAAAGGGGCAGGAAACACCATATATTTT
once	TRBV28	TRBD2	TRBJ2-7	CASSTRGGSSEQYF	TGTGCCAGCAGTACCCGAGGCGGGAGCTCCGAGCAGTACTTC
.	TRBV6-5	.	TRBJ2-1	CASSYHNEQFF	TGTGCCAGCAGTTACCACAATGAGCAGTTCTTC
once	TRBV2	TRBD1	TRBJ1-5	CASSEPGTGASNQPQHF	TGTGCCAGCAGTGAACCTGGGACAGGGGCTAGCAATCAGCCCCAGCATTTT
once	TRBV10-3	.	TRBJ2-1	CAIKSDGHEQFF	TGTGCCATCAAATCGGACGGACATGAGCAGTTCTTC
.	TRBV5-4	.	TRBJ2-7	CASSQPLGEAAYEQYF	TGTGCCAGCAGCCAACCCTTAGGGGAGGCCGCCTACGAGCAGTACTTC
.	TRBV4-1	.	TRBJ2-7	CASSQDKKQGGYEQYF	TGCGCCAGCAGCCAAGATAAAAAGCAGGGGGGCTACGAGCAGTACTTC
.	TRBV5-1	TRBD1	TRBJ1-1	CASSATGPENTEAFF	TGCGCCAGCAGCGCGACAGGGCCCGAGAACACTGAAGCTTTCTTT
.	TRBV2	.	TRBJ1-2	CASSEWEGYGYTF	TGTGCCAGCAGTGAATGGGAGGGGTATGGCTACACCTTC
.	TRBV19	TRBD1	TRBJ1-1	CASSHRDRGTEAFF	TGTGCCAGTAGTCATCGGGACAGGGGCACTGAAGCTTTCTTT